This T cell receptor (beta chain) was identified during a study of cytomegalovirus exposure and HLA in healthy donors. The study, taken as a whole, reports: Rarity marked most TCR sequences, yet some public TCRs occurred in many donors. Sequencing likely produced, as an artifact, a cluster of highly shared sequence variants.

The study ran its PCR with 60 Vbeta and 13 Jbeta primers. Using immunoSEQ multiplex PCR, the repertoire was profiled, and TCRdb retains in-frame clones only, with some absent. This listing includes 200,000 to 250,000 clones. Remarks on this clone: What it binds is unknown.

The sequence came from a woman aged 25 to 39 in good health and CMV-seropositive. Sequencing used PBMCs.

The CDR3 DNA is TGTGCCAGCAATTGCGGGAGCCGCTCCTACAATGAGCAGTTCTTC. This translates into CASNCGSRSYNEQFF. The chain couples TRBV27 to TRBJ2-1; 7 bases agree with TRBD2. CDR3 size: 15 residues. Losses at the gene ends were 7 bases for V and 0 bases for J; bases not matched to a gene: 6. The germline V gene has CDR1 MNHEY and CDR2 SMNVEV (reference sequence).